This T cell receptor beta chain was retrieved from a study of blood T cell repertoires in COVID-19. Study context: Samples came from the United States, Italy and Spain, spanning acute and convalescent COVID-19. Nucleic acid was either cDNA or gDNA, and it came from T cells, B-cell-depleted T cells, or PBMCs.

The CDR3 length is 14 residues. CDR1 and CDR2 from the germline V gene are LGHNA and YSLEER. With V trimmed by 3 bases and J by 3 bases, 0 bases remained unmatched. Per the study methods: For nucleated cells, counts were estimated from reference gene primer amplification. Sequenced by immunoSEQ multiplex PCR; TCRdb stores in-frame clones only, minus some. V and J calls and clone size are copied from that table; D and trimming were computed from the DNA. The sample holds 110,000 to 150,000 clones, roughly 91% seen once. V gene TRBV4-3 combines with J gene TRBJ2-3; TRBD2 matches at 10 bases. The receptor comes from a man aged 60 to 75 with active or convalescent COVID-19. The sample was peripheral blood. CDR3: CASSHSGGTDTQYF. CDR3 coding DNA: TGCGCCAGCAGCCATAGCGGGGGGACAGATACGCAGTATTTT.